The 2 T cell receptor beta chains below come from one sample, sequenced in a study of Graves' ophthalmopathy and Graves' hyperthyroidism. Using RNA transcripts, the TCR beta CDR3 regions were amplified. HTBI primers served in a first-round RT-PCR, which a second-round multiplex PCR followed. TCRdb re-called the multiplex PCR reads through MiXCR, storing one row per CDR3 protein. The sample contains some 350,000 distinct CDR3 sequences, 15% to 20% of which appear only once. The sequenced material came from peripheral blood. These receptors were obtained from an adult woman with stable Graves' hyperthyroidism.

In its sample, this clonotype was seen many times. CDR3 in amino acids: CASSEAGGGTGTQYF. The CDR3, as DNA: TGTGCCAGCAGTGAAGCGGGAGGGGGCACAGGGACCCAGTACTTC. V and J are TRBV2 and TRBJ2-5; D is possibly TRBD1 or TRBD2 (7 bases each). Trimming cost V 0 bases and J 7 bases, with 15 bases left between them. The CDR3 spans 15 residues. The germline V gene has CDR1 SNHLY and CDR2 FYNNEI.

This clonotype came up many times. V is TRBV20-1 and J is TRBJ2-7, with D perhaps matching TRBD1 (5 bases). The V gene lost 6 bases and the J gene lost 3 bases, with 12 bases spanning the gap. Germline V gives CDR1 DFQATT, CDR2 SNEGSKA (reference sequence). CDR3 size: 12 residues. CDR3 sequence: CSAPDSLYEQYF. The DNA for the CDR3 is TGCAGTGCCCCCGACAGCCTCTACGAGCAGTACTTC.